This T cell receptor (beta chain) was sequenced in a study of CD8 T cells in ankylosing spondylitis. The CDR3 extends over 19 amino acids. CDR1 is LGHDT, CDR2 YNNKEL, per germline (reference sequence). V shed 4 bases and J 0 bases; nucleotides not matched to a gene: 13. MiXCR, run by TCRdb on the 5' RACE reads, gives a single entry per CDR3 protein. The sample has hundreds of thousands of distinct CDR3 sequences, 8% to 11% seen once; the top ten hold less than 25%. V gene TRBV3-1 combines with J gene TRBJ2-1, with TRBD2 identical over 9 bases. Material: blood, either unsorted or a sorted T cell fraction (not recorded which). This TCR was sampled from a male donor with ankylosing spondylitis or in good health (not recorded which). The CDR3 DNA reads TGTGCCAGCAGCCCCCGCGTCGGCGGGGGGGCTAGCTCCTACAATGAGCAGTTCTTC. It is translated as CASSPRVGGGASSYNEQFF.